Below, 16 T cell receptor beta chains from the same sample are listed, as sequenced in a study of Graves' ophthalmopathy and Graves' hyperthyroidism. Amplified TCR beta CDR3 regions were obtained using RNA transcripts as template. The workflow started with a first-round RT-PCR run with HTBI primers and then moved on to a second-round multiplex PCR. Using its own MiXCR run on the multiplex PCR reads, TCRdb lists one record per CDR3 protein. This table holds over a million distinct CDR3 sequences, less than 45% found once. Sequencing was done on a sample of peripheral blood or thyroid tissue (not recorded which). All receptors derive from an adult man with Graves' hyperthyroidism.

The chain has TRBV6-5 and TRBJ1-2, with D possibly being TRBD1 (5 bases). This CDR3 has 14 residues. Germline CDR1 reads MNHEY; CDR2 reads SVGAGI. Trimming removed 5 bases at V and 4 bases at J, with 14 bases between. The CDR3 loop reads CASSVGPTGYGYTF. CDR3 DNA sequence: TGTGCCAGCAGTGTGGGGCCGACGGGCTATGGCTACACCTTC.

The chain carries TRBV24-1 and TRBJ1-6; 8 bases are a match to TRBD1. Germline trimming cut 2 bases from V and 10 bases from J; bases unmatched to any gene: 6. The CDR3 loop spans 15 amino acids. Germline CDR1 is KGHDR and CDR2 is SFDVKD. CDR3 loop: CATSDWTGTRSPLHF. CDR3 coding DNA: TGTGCCACCAGTGATTGGACAGGGACGAGATCACCCCTCCACTTT.

This clonotype turned up a few times. V and J are TRBV12-3 or TRBV12-4 and TRBJ1-1, with D perhaps TRBD1 (6 bases). The CDR3 extends over 16 amino acids. V lost 4 bases, J lost 2 bases, and 17 bases lay in between. The CDR3 nucleotides are TGTGCCAGCAGTTACTCTGGGGGGCGCGGAAACACTGAAGCTTTCTTT. As protein: CASSYSGGRGNTEAFF.

Turning to this clonotype: The junction and the germline gene differ at one end; a read error may be behind it. The V call is TRBV5-1, the J call TRBJ2-5; D remains unclear. Germline lookup yields CDR1 SGHRS and CDR2 YFSETQ. This CDR3 spans 14 amino acids. The DNA for the CDR3 is TGCGCCAGCGGCTTGGAAACATTCCAAGAGACCCAGTACTTC. Its protein is CASGLETFQETQYF.

This clonotype was seen at least ten times. The gene calls are TRBV6-5 and TRBJ1-2; D possibly corresponds to TRBD1 (5 bases). The CDR3 has 14 residues. Germline loops: CDR1 MNHEY, CDR2 SVGAGI. The germline V and J ends were trimmed by 6 bases and 4 bases, with 15 bases remaining between them. The CDR3 loop reads CASRPGRRLYGYTF. In nucleotides, the CDR3 is TGTGCCAGCAGACCGGGACGGCGACTCTATGGCTACACCTTC.

The table lists this clonotype with many counts. The DNA for the CDR3 is TGTGCCAGCAACCTCAGGAATCAGCCCCAGCATTTT. It is translated as CASNLRNQPQHF. This sequence joins TRBV12-3 or TRBV12-4 and TRBJ1-5; no firm D call. The CDR3 is 12 residues long. Trimming pared 7 bases from V and 4 bases from J, leaving 8 bases between.

The V gene is TRBV7-9, the J gene TRBJ1-6, with D unclear. The CDR3 is made up of 12 amino acids. V was cut by 7 bases and J by 15 bases, with 16 bases left in between. Germline CDR1 is SEHNR and CDR2 is FQNEAQ (reference sequence). CDR3 protein: CASTRRGGLLHF. The CDR3 DNA reads TGTGCCAGCACCCGGCGCGGAGGTCTCCTCCACTTT. The entire variable domain, with the rest obtained from reference TRBV7-9 and TRBJ1-6, is as follows: DTGVSQNPRHKITKRGQNVTFRCDPISEHNRLYWYRQTLGQGPEFLTYFQNEAQLEKSRLLSDRFSAERPKGSFSTLEIQRTEQGDSAMYLCASTRRGGLLHFGNGTRLTVT.

The chain recombines TRBV20-1 with TRBJ1-5, with D perhaps TRBD1 (6 bases). Trimming left V 5 bases short and J 3 bases short, with 11 bases between. The CDR3 totals 13 residues. Looked up from germline, CDR1 is DFQATT and CDR2 is SNEGSKA (reference sequence). CDR3 nucleotide sequence: TGCAGTGCTGAGGACAGTAACAATCAGCCCCAGCATTTT. This sequence encodes CSAEDSNNQPQHF.

This clonotype was observed a handful of times. The rearrangement joins TRBV5-8 to TRBJ2-7; the D gene could be TRBD1 or TRBD2 (5 bases each). Germline V gives CDR1 SGHTS, CDR2 YDEGEE. The CDR3 length is 15 residues. V was shortened by 4 bases and J by 4 bases, with 18 bases between the two germline ends. CDR3 protein: CASSRTAGSKYEQYF. For the CDR3, the DNA is TGTGCCAGCAGCCGAACCGCAGGGAGCAAATACGAGCAGTACTTC.

Turning to this clonotype: The junction shows a germline mismatch at one end, possibly a read error. The V and J genes are TRBV7-9 and TRBJ1-2; 7 nucleotides match TRBD1. The CDR3 has 14 amino acids. Germline V gene lookup returns CDR1 SEHNR and CDR2 FQNEAQ (reference sequence). CDR3 sequence (DNA): TGTGCCAGCAGCGTAGACAGGGCCTACTATGGCTGCACCTTC. The encoded protein is CASSVDRAYYGCTF. The whole variable domain, remainder taken from reference TRBV7-9 and TRBJ1-2, is DTGVSQNPRHKITKRGQNVTFRCDPISEHNRLYWYRQTLGQGPEFLTYFQNEAQLEKSRLLSDRFSAERPKGSFSTLEIQRTEQGDSAMYLCASSVDRAYYGCTFGSGTRLTVV.

The chain carries TRBV20-1 and TRBJ2-7; tentative D call: TRBD2 (5 bases). Germline-derived CDR1 and CDR2 are DFQATT and SNEGSKA (reference sequence). Trimming stripped 2 bases from V and 6 bases from J, with 14 bases between. This CDR3 region has 13 residues. The CDR3 protein is CSARNPEASEQYF. The CDR3 DNA sequence: TGCAGTGCTAGAAACCCGGAGGCATCCGAGCAGTACTTC.

This clonotype was detected only a few times. The chain carries TRBV20-1 and TRBJ2-3; D not certain. The V end was cut by 3 bases, the J end by 6 bases, with 7 bases between. Germline CDR1 is DFQATT and CDR2 is SNEGSKA (reference sequence). This CDR3 is built from 11 residues. DNA of the CDR3: TGCAGTGCTAGTCCCAGCGATACGCAGTATTTT. Residues: CSASPSDTQYF.

J is TRBJ1-4 and V is TRBV2, with TRBD1 matching 7 bases. Germline V CDR1 and CDR2: SNHLY, FYNNEI. The CDR3 extends over 17 amino acids. V dropped 5 bases and J dropped 0; count of bases not matched to a gene: 9. CDR3: CASSLQGGVATNEKLFF. CDR3 nucleotides: TGTGCCAGCAGTCTTCAGGGGGGGGTTGCAACTAATGAAAAACTGTTTTTT.

The sample holds many counts of this clonotype. J is TRBJ1-2 and V is TRBV12-3 or TRBV12-4; the D gene is possibly TRBD1 (5 bases). V was clipped by 5 bases and J by 8 bases, with 12 bases between them. The CDR3 consists of 12 residues. CDR3 nucleotide sequence: TGTGCCAGCAGTCAGACAAGGGGAGGCTACACCTTC. Protein sequence: CASSQTRGGYTF.

The sample holds one count of this clonotype. The gene calls are TRBV9 and TRBJ2-7; D possibly corresponds to TRBD2 (6 bases). Trimming removed 0 bases at V and 0 bases at J, with 10 bases between. CDR1 is SGDLS, CDR2 YYNGEE, per germline. The CDR3 extends over 15 amino acids. The CDR3 DNA is TGTGCCAGCAGCGTAGCTTACGGGAGCTCCTACGAGCAGTACTTC. Translation: CASSVAYGSSYEQYF.

This clonotype came up many times. J is TRBJ1-1 and V is TRBV10-3; a possible D gene is TRBD1 (5 bases). The V end lost 0 bases, the J end lost 0 bases, and 11 bases lay between the germline ends. Per the germline V gene, CDR1 is ENHRY and CDR2 is SYGVKD. The CDR3 has 16 residues. The CDR3 DNA reads as TGTGCCATCAGTGAGTCTAGGGGACTTATGAACACTGAAGCTTTCTTT. This encodes CAISESRGLMNTEAFF.